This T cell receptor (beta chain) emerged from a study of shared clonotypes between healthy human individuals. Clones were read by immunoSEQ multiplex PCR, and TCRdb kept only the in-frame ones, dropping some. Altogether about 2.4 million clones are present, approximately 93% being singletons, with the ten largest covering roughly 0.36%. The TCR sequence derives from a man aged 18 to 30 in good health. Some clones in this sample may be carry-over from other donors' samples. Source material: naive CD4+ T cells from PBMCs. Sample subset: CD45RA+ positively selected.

CDR3 coding DNA: TGTGCCAGTAATGGGGGGACAGTCCCCTACGAGCAGTACTTC. Its translation: CASNGGTVPYEQYF. V gene TRBV6-6 combines with J gene TRBJ2-7; tentatively, D is TRBD1 (7 bases). CDR3 length: 14 amino acids. Trimming took off 9 bases at V and 2 bases at J, with 17 bases between the two ends. CDR1 and CDR2 (germline): MNHNY, SVGAGI (reference sequence).